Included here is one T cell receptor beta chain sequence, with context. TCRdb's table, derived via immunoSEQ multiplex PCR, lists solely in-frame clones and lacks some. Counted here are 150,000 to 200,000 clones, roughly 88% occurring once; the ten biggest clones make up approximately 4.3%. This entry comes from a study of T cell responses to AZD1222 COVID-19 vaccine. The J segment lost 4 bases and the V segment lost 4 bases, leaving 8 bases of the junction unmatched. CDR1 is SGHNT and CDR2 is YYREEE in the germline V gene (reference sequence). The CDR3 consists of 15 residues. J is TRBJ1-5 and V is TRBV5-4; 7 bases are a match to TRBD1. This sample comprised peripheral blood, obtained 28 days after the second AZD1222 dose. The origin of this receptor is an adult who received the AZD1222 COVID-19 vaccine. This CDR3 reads CASSQDTTGNQPQHF. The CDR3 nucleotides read TGTGCCAGCAGCCAGGATACGACAGGGAATCAGCCCCAGCATTTT.